One and the same sample provided the 15 T cell receptor beta chains below, sequenced in a study of T cell responses to AZD1222 COVID-19 vaccine. Repertoires were generated with immunoSEQ multiplex PCR, while TCRdb's copy carries only in-frame clones and drops some. This table has about 110,000 clones, 87% appearing once. Sample: peripheral blood, taken 28 days after the second AZD1222 dose. The source is an adult who received the AZD1222 COVID-19 vaccine.

The sample holds a few counts of this clone. The chain combines TRBV29-1 with TRBJ1-1; 7 nucleotides match TRBD1. J was trimmed by 1 base and V by 6 bases; bases with no gene match: 5. The length of the CDR3 is 13 residues. Germline-derived CDR1 and CDR2 are SQVTM and ANQGSEA. The CDR3 DNA follows: TGCAGCGTCGGGGACAGCAAGAACACTGAAGCTTTCTTT. It yields the protein CSVGDSKNTEAFF. The full variable domain, completed using reference TRBV29-1 and TRBJ1-1, is SAVISQKPSRDICQRGTSLTIQCQVDSQVTMMFWYRQQPGQSLTLIATANQGSEATYESGFVIDKFPISRPNLTFSTLTVSNMSPEDSSIYLCSVGDSKNTEAFFGQGTRLTVV.

The rearrangement links TRBV28 to TRBJ1-2, with TRBD1 as a possible D gene (5 bases). The CDR3 is 17 residues long. V lost 6 bases and J 4 bases, leaving 24 bases between the germline ends. From germline, CDR1 is MDHEN and CDR2 SYDVKM. The DNA of the CDR3 is TGTGCCAGCAGCGACGTTGCCTATCAGGGCTTGCGCTATGGCTACACCTTC. Amino acid sequence: CASSDVAYQGLRYGYTF.

About this clone: Other DNA variants within this sample encode the same CDR3. The V call is TRBV5-8, the J call TRBJ1-2; a weak D match, TRBD1 (6 bases). Trimming pared 0 bases from V and 1 base from J, leaving 7 bases between. This CDR3 is built from 14 residues. Germline V gene data show CDR1 as SGHTS and CDR2 as YDEGEE. The DNA of the CDR3 is TGTGCCAGCAGCTTGGACAGGGTTAACTATGGCTACACCTTC. Translated: CASSLDRVNYGYTF. The full variable domain, in which reference TRBV5-8 and TRBJ1-2 provide the parts outside the CDR3, is EAGVTQSPTHLIKTRGQQATLRCSPISGHTSVYWYQQALGLGLQFLLWYDEGEERNRGNFPPRFSGRQFPNYSSELNVNALELEDSALYLCASSLDRVNYGYTFGSGTRLTVV.

The rearrangement links TRBV29-1 to TRBJ2-1; 10 bases map to TRBD2. This CDR3 contains 15 residues. Trimming at V came to 3 bases and at J to 1 base, leaving 3 bases not matched to a gene. CDR1 and CDR2 from the germline V gene are SQVTM and ANQGSEA. The CDR3 protein is CSVDTSGNSYNEQFF. The CDR3 DNA is TGCAGCGTTGATACTAGCGGGAATTCCTACAATGAGCAGTTCTTC.

This clone showed up just a few times. The chain is built from TRBV9 and TRBJ1-2; 9 bases agree with TRBD1. V was clipped by 4 bases and J by 8 bases; unmatched bases: 9. The CDR3 consists of 14 residues. The germline V gene encodes CDR1 SGDLS and CDR2 YYNGEE. CDR3 loop: CASSRRDRVEGYTF. The CDR3 DNA reads as TGTGCCAGCAGCCGACGGGACAGGGTCGAAGGCTACACCTTC.

This clone was found a few times. The chain uses TRBV27 and TRBJ1-2; D remains ambiguous. This CDR3 comprises 12 residues. Trimming shortened V by 8 bases and J by 7 bases, and 14 bases separated the two germline ends. Per the germline V gene, CDR1 is MNHEY and CDR2 is SMNVEV (reference sequence). The CDR3 region is CASRQLGSGYTF. The CDR3 coding sequence is TGTGCCAGCCGTCAGTTGGGGTCTGGCTACACCTTC.

This clone showed up just once. This chain uses TRBV9 with TRBJ2-1; no clear D gene. The CDR3 sequence is 14 residues long. Germline loops: CDR1 SGDLS, CDR2 YYNGEE. V was clipped by 0 bases and J by 1 base, with 5 bases between them. The CDR3 nucleotides are TGTGCCAGCAGCGTAGACCCGTCCTACAATGAGCAGTTCTTC. Protein product: CASSVDPSYNEQFF.

The chain combines TRBV19 with TRBJ1-5; D perhaps matches TRBD1 (5 bases). V was shortened by 5 bases and J by 4 bases, with 15 bases between the two germline ends. The germline CDR1 and CDR2 sequences are LNHDA and SQIVND (reference sequence). CDR3 length: 15 amino acids. The CDR3 bases are TGTGCCAGTAGTTTCGGGACGGGGATTAATCAGCCCCAGCATTTT. Amino acid sequence: CASSFGTGINQPQHF.

This chain uses TRBV7-8 with TRBJ2-5; 11 positions match TRBD1. There are 16 residues in the CDR3. Germline values: CDR1 SGHVS, CDR2 FQNEAQ. Germline trimming cut 5 bases from V and 7 bases from J; bases unmatched to any gene: 12. In DNA form, the CDR3 reads TGTGCCAGCAGCGGGGACAGGGGGGCCCTGGTTGGGACCCAGTACTTC. Its translation is CASSGDRGALVGTQYF.

The CDR3 loop reads CASSQAGGRRREQYF. CDR3 nucleotides: TGTGCCAGCAGCCAAGCGGGGGGGCGCCGCCGCGAGCAGTACTTC. V usage is TRBV3-1 (or the pseudogene TRBV3-2) and J usage is TRBJ2-7; 8 bases line up with TRBD2. V shed 1 base and J 6 bases; nucleotides not matched to a gene: 8. The CDR3 runs to 15 residues. Germline values: CDR1 LGHDT, CDR2 YNNKEL (reference sequence).

A single count supports this clone. V gene TRBV28 combines with J gene TRBJ1-1, with 7 bases identical to TRBD1. Germline V gene data show CDR1 as MDHEN and CDR2 as SYDVKM. The V and J ends lost 4 bases and 2 bases, in that order; junction bases with no gene match: 10. The CDR3 consists of 16 residues. CDR3 region: CASSSFDRAHNTEAFF. The CDR3 DNA follows: TGTGCCAGCAGTTCATTCGACAGGGCGCACAACACTGAAGCTTTCTTT.

This chain uses TRBV28 with TRBJ2-1; D possibly corresponds to TRBD2 (6 bases). The germline V gene has CDR1 MDHEN and CDR2 SYDVKM. This CDR3 contains 14 residues. Trimming removed 7 bases from V and 7 bases from J, with 17 bases in between. The CDR3, as DNA: TGTGCCAGCACCGAGGCAGGGAGGCGAAATGAGCAGTTCTTC. Its translation is CASTEAGRRNEQFF.

This clone showed up just once. V usage is TRBV6-5 and J usage is TRBJ1-4; perhaps TRBD1 as D (5 bases). The V end was cut by 7 bases, the J end by 3 bases, with 15 bases between. From germline, CDR1 is MNHEY and CDR2 SVGAGI. The CDR3 length is 15 residues. In nucleotides, the CDR3 is TGTGCCAGCACCCGGGGGAGCAGGCCTAATGAAAAACTGTTTTTT. Its translation: CASTRGSRPNEKLFF.

The chain has TRBV18 and TRBJ2-2, with a weak D call TRBD1 (5 bases). The CDR3 has 12 amino acids. Germline values: CDR1 KGHSH, CDR2 LQKENI. Trimming removed 8 bases from V and 6 bases from J, with 10 bases in between. The CDR3 DNA sequence: TGTGCCAGCCAAGGGGCCCCCGGGGAGCTGTTTTTT. This gives the protein CASQGAPGELFF.

The table lists this clone with a count of one. V usage is TRBV7-2 and J usage is TRBJ2-1; a possible D gene is TRBD2 (6 bases). The CDR3 is 12 residues long. The germline V and J ends were trimmed by 1 base and 9 bases, with 7 bases remaining between them. Germline loops: CDR1 SGHTA, CDR2 FQGNSA. For the CDR3, the DNA is TGTGCCAGCAGCTTAGGACTAGGTGAGCAGTTCTTC. This codes for CASSLGLGEQFF.